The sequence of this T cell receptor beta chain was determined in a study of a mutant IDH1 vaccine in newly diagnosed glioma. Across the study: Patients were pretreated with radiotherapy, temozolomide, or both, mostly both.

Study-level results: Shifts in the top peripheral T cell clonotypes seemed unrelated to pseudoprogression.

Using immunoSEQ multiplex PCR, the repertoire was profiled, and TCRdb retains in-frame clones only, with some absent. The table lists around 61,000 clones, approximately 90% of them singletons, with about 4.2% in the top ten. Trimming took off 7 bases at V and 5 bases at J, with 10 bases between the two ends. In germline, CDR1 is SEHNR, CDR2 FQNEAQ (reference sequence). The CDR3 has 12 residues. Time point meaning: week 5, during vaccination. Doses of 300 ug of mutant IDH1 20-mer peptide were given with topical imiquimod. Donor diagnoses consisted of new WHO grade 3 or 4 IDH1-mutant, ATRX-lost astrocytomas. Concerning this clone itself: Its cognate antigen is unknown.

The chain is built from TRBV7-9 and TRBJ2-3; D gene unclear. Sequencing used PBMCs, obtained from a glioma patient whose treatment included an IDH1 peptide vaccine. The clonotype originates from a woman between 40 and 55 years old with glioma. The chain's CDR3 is CASITSGDTQYF. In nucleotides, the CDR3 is TGTGCCAGCATAACTTCCGGAGATACGCAGTATTTT.